This entry describes one T cell receptor beta chain. The antigen it recognizes is unknown. No much larger clonotype is one base removed from it; base qualities were not supplied. Library preparation used the immunoSEQ multiplex PCR assay. For the multiplex PCR, a mixture combining 60 forward primers for TCR Vbeta segments and 13 reverse primers for TCR Jbeta segments was used. The CDR3 region of rearranged TCR beta genes was amplified from genomic DNA by a multiplex PCR assay. The amplified TCR beta libraries were sequenced on the Illumina HiSeq System as 87-base-pair reads. On the authors' methods: Across the 600 to 700 repertoires, a later analysis counted some 80 million unique TCR beta chains, 9 million to 14 million of which were shared by at least two donors. Raw reads were error-corrected and collapsed into unique sequences by a nearest-neighbor algorithm in which closely related sequences were merged to remove PCR and sequencing errors. CDR3 sequences were aligned to IMGT reference sequences to assign V, D and J gene segments. For a sequence to be retained, a match of at least six nucleotides was required to both a V gene segment and a J gene segment. Rearrangements were classified as productive when the CDR3 lacked stop codons and remained in frame with V and J, and all other rearrangements were classified as non-productive. Following IMGT convention, CDR3 was defined as the stretch from the second conserved V-encoded cysteine up to the conserved J-encoded phenylalanine. The earlier analysis of about 640 of the donors excluded any sequence lacking an unambiguous match to a single V gene segment. In an earlier analysis of 500 to 750 of the donors, V segments were called functional above 56.7% productive rearrangements and were called segregating when the between-donor standard deviation exceeded 5%. A statistical classification framework was built for diagnosing cytomegalovirus status from the catalog of TCR beta chain sequences. In a later analysis, V and J genes were assigned by comparing TCR nucleotide sequences against IMGT/GENE-DB human TR gene sequences. In a later analysis, CDR3 sequences and most-parsimonious VDJ recombination scenarios were assigned using the TCRdist pipeline. In a later analysis, each TCR beta chain was defined by its CDR3 amino acid sequence together with its V-gene family, and reads lacking a unique V-gene family were excluded. In a later analysis, around 650 highly shared, low-generation-probability nucleotide sequences were removed to address suspected cross-contamination and a sequencing artifact. For each public chain, a later analysis derived a clonal expansion index from normalized ranks of inferred template counts within each repertoire. A later analysis computed generation probabilities with a VDJ recombination model fitted to out-of-frame rearrangements, and checked the results against IGoR. A later analysis scored TCR-TCR, TCR-HLA and TCR-CMV co-occurrence with hypergeometric tests, applying a repertoire-size bias correction to TCR pairs. A later analysis estimated false discovery rates by permuting HLA or CMV assignments 20 times. In a later analysis, co-occurring TCRs were grouped using DBSCAN, and TCRdist sequence similarity was added for clustering within HLA-allele-positive subsets. For co-occurrence clustering, repertoires with fewer than 30,000 or more than 120,000 public chains were excluded, along with 4 to 6 repertoires with anomalous nucleotide sharing. TCRdb mirrors the immuneACCESS table, restricted to in-frame sequences. Some clones are absent from its copies; in checked studies, under half trace to an unresolved V gene, and the reason for the others is unknown. V, J and clone size are those of that table, while D and trimming were read from the DNA. The sample includes some 120,000 clones, with roughly 80% observed a single time. The ten most abundant clones make up 1.8% of the sample.

The sample belongs to a study of cytomegalovirus exposure and HLA in healthy donors (TCRdb year 2017). Background for the entire study: An earlier analysis of under 600 of the donors reported 250 to 300 Gb of sequence data and roughly 100 million unique TCR beta sequences from about 180 million T cells. The study used immunosequencing to profile the T cell repertoires of some 600 subjects and linked those repertoires to cytomegalovirus serostatus. The genetic ancestry cluster associated with self-reported Caucasian donors included roughly four fifths of the 398 genotyped donors. The study aimed to test whether signatures of past pathogen exposure could be identified by cataloging public T cell receptors. Among over 350 genotyped donors of the cohort, an average of approximately 240,000 unique TCR beta nucleotide sequences were sequenced per donor, roughly 18% of them non-productive. A later analysis re-analyzed previously published TCR beta repertoires from 600 to 850 donors and added high-resolution HLA genotyping to study TCR occurrence patterns. The later analysis used no new phenotypic data to find candidate immune exposures, relying instead on TCR beta sequences and their occurrence across donors. The study combined high-throughput TCR immunosequencing, statistical association of individual TCRs with disease status, and machine learning to predict cytomegalovirus infection status. Approximately 300 gigabases of sequencing data and 75 million to 85 million unique TCR sequences made up an early release that covered some 640 HLA-typed donors. An earlier analysis of 587 of the donors used high-throughput TCR beta sequencing to judge whether each TCR beta V gene segment behaved as functional or pseudogenic. Donor age, sex, ethnicity and CMV serostatus were compiled together with the repertoire data. All discovery cohort repertoires had been generated on a single sequencing platform. Genome-wide SNP genotypes for about three fifths of the roughly 670 donors were used in a later genetic analysis, which treated that subset as a discovery cohort. In addition to the first cohort of roughly 670 subjects, a separate validation cohort of over 90 different subjects was used. HLA typing covered class I and class II loci at four-digit resolution. Roughly 5 DR-DQ haplotypes were handled as single units for association and clustering, since linkage in the cohort was strong. The number of donors typed differed by locus, with roughly 620-630 for A, B, C, DRB1 and DQB1, 522 for DQA1, approximately 570 for DPA1, and some 470 for DPB1.

The cohort consisted of approximately 690 healthy bone marrow donors. All cohort members were sampled while nominally healthy, although unrecorded immune exposures were likely present. The donor was CMV seronegative and belonged to the group of 352 seronegative cohort members. Each donor provided a peripheral blood sample, and peripheral blood mononuclear cells were used for TCR beta sequencing. Genomic DNA extraction from the blood cell samples was performed with the Qiagen DNeasy Blood Extraction Kit. Points the paper makes about the study in general: In vitro tests confirmed that a few of the cytomegalovirus-associated TCR beta chains recognize cytomegalovirus antigens. In a later genetic analysis, a missense DCLRE1C variant was associated with V-gene and J-gene trimming of TCR beta chains, and the association was replicated in an independent cohort. Assigning TCR associations to individual alleles was difficult when HLA alleles, especially DR and DQ, strongly co-occurred. Linkage disequilibrium might explain the correlated functional status among segregating V segments, but an unknown experimental factor could not be excluded. Most CMV-associated TCR beta chains appeared to be HLA-restricted in a later analysis, and the HLA associations seemed to be driven largely by CMV exposure. At a false discovery rate of 0.05, a later analysis linked 16,951 TCR beta sequences to specific HLA alleles. A further reported finding was that TCR beta sequences accurately predicted the HLA-A and HLA-B alleles for most subjects in the first cohort. About 15 rarely observed V segments, including chromosome 9 orphons, were excluded from the earlier analysis of just under 600 of the donors because counts were too low. A total of fewer than 200 TCR beta chains were listed by the study as associated with cytomegalovirus. A cluster of highly shared sequence variants was judged likely to represent a technical artifact of the sequencing pipeline. In a later genetic analysis, fewer N-insertions in productive TCRs were reported among donors in an Asian-associated ancestry cluster than the roughly 700-donor mean. The authors suggested that the approach could potentially be generalized to other disease states and immunological phenotypes. The classifier was reported to diagnose cytomegalovirus status with high specificity and sensitivity in both the original and validation cohorts. According to a later analysis, parvovirus B19, influenza, CMV and Epstein-Barr virus appeared linked to several top co-occurrence clusters. The only immune exposure information available for the cohort was CMV serostatus. Most TCR sequences were seen in very few donors, while some public TCRs were found in many individuals. The presence/absence analyses assumed that sequencing depth was roughly uniform across donors, and that assumption may not be true. This cohort had only TCR beta chains sequenced, and the lack of alpha or paired-chain data limited which features could be detected. HLA typing was unavailable for some donors at each locus, so association tests used only the typed subset. Some IMGT-functional V segments, including TRBV6-2 and TRBV6-3, could not be told apart with the 87-base-pair reads, so those segments were excluded. In an earlier analysis of several hundred of the donors, most TCR beta V segments were observed in productive rearrangements about 87% or about 30% of the time, broadly matching IMGT annotations. According to a later analysis, TCR association rates differed among HLA loci, with DRB1 alleles showing the most associated TCRs and HLA-C alleles showing the fewest. In a later analysis, HLA-associated TCR beta chains showed more clonal expansion and lower generation probabilities than non-associated chains that were equally common.

From a lookup of the germline V gene, CDR1 and CDR2 are MNHEY and SVGAGI. After removal of 4 bases from V and 0 bases from J, the junction retains 6 bases not matched to a gene. The CDR3, cysteine through phenylalanine, is 15 amino acids long. The only DNA kept is the CDR3, 45 bases in frame from the first base. Input material: PBMCs. Recombination connected TRBV6-5 to TRBJ2-7; a stretch of 7 junction bases matches TRBD1. The TCR originated in a man younger than 30 in good health and CMV-seronegative. The DNA sequence is TGTGCCAGCAGTTCGACAGGGTCTTTCTCCTACGAGCAGTACTTC. Translated, this gives CASSSTGSFSYEQYF.